The entry below gives a single T cell receptor (beta chain) sequence along with its context. Its target is not known. This specimen belongs to a study of T-cell reconstitution after alpha-beta-depleted transplantation in children. The study, taken as a whole, reports: Two months or so post-transplant, alpha-beta T cells reportedly derived from several hundred expanded graft clones.

The library targeted TCRbeta and was prepared with unique molecular identifiers. A single record per CDR3 protein comes from TCRdb applying MiXCR to the PCR reads. The repertoire holds some 43,000 distinct CDR3 sequences, with about 9% as singletons. This sequence was found in a male patient between 2 and 15 years old who had a stem cell transplant for chronic granulomatous disease, so the T cells may come from the graft donor. The sample was PBMCs, mostly from graft donor cells, taken 60 days after TCRalphabeta/CD19-depleted stem cell transplant.

The CDR3 DNA is TGTGCCAGCTCGTCGCCGTCTTGGAAGAATGAGCAGTTCTTC. Translated, it gives CASSSPSWKNEQFF. The gene calls are TRBV6-2 or TRBV6-3 and TRBJ2-1; D gene uncertain. With 8 bases removed from V and 7 bases from J, the gap between germline ends came to 18 bases. Germline CDR1 and CDR2: MNHEY and SVGEGT. The CDR3 consists of 14 residues.